Sequencing of this T cell receptor (beta chain) was carried out in a study of blood T cells in healthy people across ages (dated by TCRdb to the mid-2010s). Notes on the research overall: Template switching captured roughly one uniquely barcoded TCR beta cDNA molecule per two T cells in model experiments. Using the same blood draw, the study looked at two additional independent replicas of 1 million unique cDNA reads for two donors, one aged 18 to 30 and the other aged 80 or older. The donors were split into four age groups: young (average approximately 16 years), middle-aged (about 40), aged (62) and long-lived (under 90). Age-related changes in TCR beta repertoire diversity were measured in the study by deep sequencing normalized with unique cDNA molecular identifiers. Donors of different ages were randomly distributed across sequencing lanes to avoid experimental bias.

Points the paper makes about the study in general: Compared with the aged group, more naive CD4+ T cells, fewer expanded clones and increased TCR diversity were shown by the long-lived group, suggesting age selection. As age increased, observed TCR beta diversity per million T cells dropped in a roughly linear way, and a significant reduction was already evident by age about 36. Total diversity estimates from one million sequenced T cells were considered lower bounds and underestimates. There was a strong correlation between observed TCR beta diversity and the percentage of naive T cells measured by flow cytometry. Bulk unsorted PBMC profiling prevented conclusive comparison of naive and antigen-experienced compartments. Donor CMV infection status was unknown, potentially confounding age-related changes in expanded clonotypes.

The CDR3 measures 16 amino acids from cysteine to phenylalanine. The CDR3 DNA has 48 bases and is translated from base 1. Sequences DFQATT (CDR1) and SNEGSKA (CDR2) are obtained from the germline V gene (reference sequence). Receptor amplification or capture employed 5' RACE. Reads for this sample came from an Illumina HiSeq 2500. A second PCR of about 6 to 11 cycles was performed with a sample-barcoded 5' primer and a J-beta primer mix. A template-switch 5' adaptor carrying 12 random nucleotides introduced a unique molecular identifier onto each TCR beta cDNA molecule. Each sample yielded at least 2.5 million CDR3-containing paired-end reads. All of the RNA was converted into first-strand cDNA using the Mint cDNA synthesis kit, with a TRBC-specific oligonucleotide serving as the primer. Following uracil-DNA glycosylase treatment, all cDNA underwent a first 18-cycle PCR with the universal primers M1SS and BC2_uni_R. On the authors' methods: For normalization, 1 million high-quality reads, each with a distinct molecular identifier, were randomly selected from each sample. Instead of being binned into consensus sequences, reads with shared molecular identifiers were discarded. MiTCR, set to a Q25 quality threshold and the strictest error-elimination algorithm, was used for CDR3 identification, clonotype clustering and error correction. Lower-bound total TCR beta diversity was estimated with a nonparametric unseen species model using Euler transformation. In-frame beta chains were kept once TCRdb had trimmed the public reads at Q25 with fastp and called clones with MiXCR. Under each unique CDR3 protein, matching rows form one entry showing the most common genes and DNA. These V and J calls rely on TCRdb rather than the paper's analysis. The sample table records roughly 1,500,000 distinct CDR3 sequences; around 36% of these occur just once. 10% to 12% of the sample is held by the ten biggest clonotypes.

The donors were roughly 40 Caucasian individuals from Russia, aged 6 to 90 years, who were systemically healthy. Each donor gave about 9.7 milliliters of peripheral blood, drawn into EDTA-treated Vacutainer tubes. Ficoll-Paque density-gradient centrifugation was used to isolate PBMCs, with at least 6.5 million per sample. Total RNA, at least 6 micrograms per sample, was extracted from PBMCs with Trizol reagent. For every donor, flow cytometry on a PBMC aliquot measured the percentage of naive CD45RAhigh/CD27high T cells. With regard to this clonotype: It has no known antigen specificity. This may be a read error: a much more frequent sequence differs by one nucleotide.

Sequenced input: blood. The sequence joins TRBV20-1 to TRBJ2-1; no confident D gene assignment can be made. The receptor's source is a woman aged 30 to 39 in good health. Here is the DNA: TGCGGTGCCGAAGGGTCGTTCCTAAACTCCTACAATGAGCAGTTCTTC. Translated, this is CGAEGSFLNSYNEQFF.